This is a list of T cell receptor beta chains from one sample in a study of T cells in Graves' hyperthyroidism and ophthalmopathy. TCRdb fed the multiplex PCR reads into MiXCR, producing one record per CDR3 protein. This sample has approximately 610,000 distinct CDR3 sequences, with over 15% found just once. Sequencing was performed on blood. The receptors shown here come from a woman aged 18 to 35 with Graves' hyperthyroidism. CDR3s include the opening cysteine and the closing phenylalanine or tryptophan. D genes are given only for firm matches. Only some rows state a clone size, as once, few, many or a class for expanded clones.

d_gene	abundance	j_gene	v_gene	len	CDR3aa	CDR3nt
TRBD2	many	TRBJ2-3	TRBV9	15	CASSVDGTSLDTQYF	TGTGCCAGCAGCGTAGACGGGACTAGTCTGGATACGCAGTATTTT
TRBD2	many	TRBJ2-1	TRBV15	15	CATSTGVAGVNEQFF	TGTGCCACCAGCACGGGGGTAGCGGGAGTAAATGAGCAGTTCTTC
TRBD2	many	TRBJ2-3	TRBV6-9	19	CASSYPGLAGGPGADTQYF	TGTGCCAGCAGTTACCCGGGACTAGCGGGAGGGCCCGGGGCAGATACGCAGTATTTT
-	many	TRBJ2-1	TRBV4-2	15	CASSLQGTGYNEQFF	TGTGCCAGCAGCCTGCAGGGAACGGGCTACAATGAGCAGTTCTTC
TRBD2	many	TRBJ2-1	TRBV20-1	17	CSARVGRLAGGPNEQFF	TGCAGTGCTAGAGTCGGGAGACTAGCGGGAGGGCCGAATGAGCAGTTCTTC
TRBD2	once	TRBJ2-1	TRBV14	16	CACSQAGSGPYNEQFF	TGTGCCTGCAGCCAAGCGGGAAGCGGACCCTACAATGAGCAGTTCTTC
TRBD2	-	TRBJ2-5	TRBV9	17	CASSVGPAGGPQETQYF	TGTGCCAGCAGCGTAGGCCCAGCGGGGGGGCCCCAAGAGACCCAGTACTTC
-	many	TRBJ2-1	TRBV7-9	14	CASSLSDPYNEQFF	TGTGCCAGCAGCTTATCGGATCCCTACAATGAGCAGTTCTTC
TRBD1	-	TRBJ1-1	TRBV19	16	CASSNGRDRGLTEAFF	TGTGCCAGTAGTAACGGCCGGGACAGGGGACTTACTGAAGCTTTCTTT
TRBD1	many	TRBJ1-1	TRBV12-5	17	CASAPLGTGGANTEAFF	TGTGCTAGTGCCCCTTTAGGGACAGGGGGAGCGAACACTGAAGCTTTCTTT
-	few	TRBJ1-2	TRBV6-1	15	CASIFRQEINYGYTF	TGTGCCAGCATCTTTCGGCAGGAGATTAACTATGGCTACACCTTC
-	few	TRBJ1-3	TRBV5-5	15	CASSQWTESGNTIYF	TGTGCCAGCAGCCAATGGACAGAATCTGGAAACACCATATATTTT
-	few	TRBJ1-2	TRBV2	15	CASSEGSLGDYGYTF	TGTGCCAGCAGTGAAGGGAGTTTGGGGGACTATGGCTACACCTTC
TRBD2	many	TRBJ2-7	TRBV6-1	14	CASRASGGSYEQYF	TGTGCCAGCAGGGCCAGCGGGGGATCCTACGAGCAGTACTTC
-	-	TRBJ1-6	TRBV25-1	15	CASTGAKRNNSPLHF	TGTGCCAGCACTGGGGCCAAGCGCAATAATTCACCCCTCCACTTT
-	few	TRBJ1-5	TRBV4-3	14	CASSQGGSGQPQHF	TGCGCCAGCAGCCAAGGCGGCTCGGGTCAGCCCCAGCATTTT
-	many	TRBJ1-1	TRBV2	13	CASSARGNTEAFF	TGTGCCAGCAGTGCGAGGGGGAACACTGAAGCTTTCTTT
TRBD1	many	TRBJ1-5	TRBV20-1	16	CSAPGTGKVSNQPQHF	TGCAGTGCCCCCGGGACAGGGAAGGTGAGCAATCAGCCCCAGCATTTT
TRBD2	many	TRBJ2-1	TRBV5-4	15	CASSPTSGRTNEQFF	TGTGCCAGCAGCCCCACTAGCGGGAGGACCAATGAGCAGTTCTTC
TRBD1	-	TRBJ1-1	TRBV6-5	15	CASSYRQGGNTEAFF	TGTGCCAGCAGTTACCGGCAGGGGGGGAACACTGAAGCTTTCTTT
TRBD2	-	TRBJ2-7	TRBV14	12	CASAAGGYEQYF	TGTGCCAGCGCCGCCGGGGGGTACGAGCAGTACTTC
-	-	TRBJ2-3	TRBV13	16	CASSLGLVGGTDTQYF	TGTGCCAGCAGCTTAGGATTGGTAGGAGGCACAGATACGCAGTATTTT
TRBD1	-	TRBJ1-4	TRBV12-3/TRBV12-4	16	CASSQGQGASNEKLFF	TGTGCCAGCAGTCAAGGACAGGGGGCTTCTAATGAAAAACTGTTTTTT
-	many	TRBJ2-2	TRBV20-1	13	CSVVAQNTGELFF	TGCAGTGTAGTGGCACAGAACACCGGGGAGCTGTTTTTT
-	few	TRBJ2-7	TRBV6-6	13	CASSYSSGAEQYF	TGTGCCAGCAGTTACTCATCCGGGGCCGAGCAGTACTTC
-	-	TRBJ2-5	TRBV11-3	16	CASSPSIGRAWETQYF	TGTGCCAGCAGCCCCTCGATCGGGCGGGCGTGGGAGACCCAGTACTTC
TRBD2	many	TRBJ2-3	TRBV7-2	17	CASSHKISGSSTDTQYF	TGTGCCAGCAGCCATAAAATTAGCGGGAGTTCCACAGATACGCAGTATTTT
-	few	TRBJ2-2	TRBV5-1	16	CASSLEPGANTGELFF	TGCGCCAGCAGCTTGGAGCCAGGCGCGAACACCGGGGAGCTGTTTTTT
TRBD2	-	TRBJ2-3	TRBV28	15	CASSLEIAGRGTQYF	TGTGCCAGCAGCCTCGAGATAGCGGGGCGCGGTACGCAGTATTTT
-	many	TRBJ1-1	TRBV3-1	18	CASSQDVGLFRPDTEAFF	TGTGCCAGCAGCCAGGACGTGGGGCTTTTTCGTCCGGACACTGAAGCTTTCTTT
-	-	TRBJ2-5	TRBV20-1	14	CSARAPNREETQYF	TGCAGTGCTAGAGCCCCGAACAGGGAAGAGACCCAGTACTTC
-	many	TRBJ2-7	TRBV7-2	14	CASSPGRGVSEQYF	TGTGCCAGCAGCCCCGGGAGAGGGGTTAGCGAGCAGTACTTC
-	many	TRBJ2-7	TRBV2	15	CASSEVGGISYEQYF	TGTGCCAGCAGTGAAGTAGGTGGGATCTCCTACGAGCAGTACTTC
-	many	TRBJ2-3	TRBV30	10	CAWSGGTQYF	TGTGCCTGGTCTGGCGGTACGCAGTATTTT
-	-	TRBJ2-5	TRBV20-1	12	CSAPGDQETQYF	TGCAGTGCTCCGGGAGATCAAGAGACCCAGTACTTC
-	few	TRBJ1-2	TRBV27	18	CASRHFPLRGPTNYGYTF	TGTGCCAGCAGACACTTCCCCTTGAGGGGCCCCACTAACTATGGCTACACCTTC
-	few	TRBJ1-1	TRBV5-1	13	CASSLEENTEAFF	TGCGCCAGCAGCTTGGAAGAAAACACTGAAGCTTTCTTT
-	many	TRBJ2-7	TRBV18	12	CASSPTPREQYF	TGTGCCAGCTCACCAACCCCCAGAGAGCAGTACTTC
-	many	TRBJ1-5	TRBV12-3/TRBV12-4	16	CASSPGSAGGNQPQHF	TGTGCCAGCAGTCCAGGGTCGGCAGGGGGCAATCAGCCCCAGCATTTT
TRBD1	few	TRBJ1-2	TRBV20-1	15	CSASIRGTGGGGYTF	TGCAGTGCTAGTATTCGCGGGACAGGGGGCGGAGGCTACACCTTC
TRBD1	-	TRBJ1-2	TRBV6-1	14	CASSLTGKEKGYTF	TGTGCCAGCAGCCTGACAGGGAAAGAAAAGGGCTACACCTTC
TRBD1	many	TRBJ1-5	TRBV3-1	15	CASSQGSGGKQPQHF	TGTGCCAGCAGCCAAGGTTCAGGGGGCAAACAGCCCCAGCATTTT
-	many	TRBJ2-6	TRBV12-3/TRBV12-4	17	CASSLISGGSGANVLTF	TGTGCCAGCAGTTTAATCTCTGGGGGCTCTGGGGCCAACGTCCTGACTTTC
TRBD2	many	TRBJ2-1	TRBV12-3/TRBV12-4	14	CASSLRELAVEQFF	TGTGCCAGCAGTTTAAGGGAGCTAGCGGTAGAGCAGTTCTTC
-	-	TRBJ2-1	TRBV20-1	11	CSANSRGGEFF	TGCAGTGCTAACTCGAGAGGCGGGGAGTTCTTC